Listed here are 28 T cell receptor beta chains from one sample, sequenced in a study of cytomegalovirus exposure and HLA in healthy donors. Researchers ran the PCR with 60 Vbeta and 13 Jbeta primers. Measured with immunoSEQ multiplex PCR; TCRdb has only the in-frame clones, and not every one. The top ten hold 1% to 1.5% of the sample, which has approximately 200,000 clones, roughly 84% seen once. Source material: PBMCs. These receptors all come from a human donor in good health.

This clone was detected only once. This chain links TRBV27 with TRBJ2-1, with 10 bases fitting TRBD2. The V and J ends lost 3 bases and 8 bases, in that order; junction bases with no gene match: 10. The CDR3 is 16 residues long. Germline V gives CDR1 MNHEY, CDR2 SMNVEV (reference sequence). CDR3 sequence reads: CASSLPSGSGKDEQFF. Written as DNA, the CDR3 is TGTGCCAGCAGTTTGCCTAGCGGGAGTGGTAAGGATGAGCAGTTCTTC.

The V gene is TRBV27, the J gene TRBJ2-7, with D possibly matching TRBD1 (6 bases). The germline V gene has CDR1 MNHEY and CDR2 SMNVEV (reference sequence). The CDR3 totals 13 residues. V shed 5 bases and J shed 4 bases, with 12 bases lying between them. The DNA for the CDR3 is TGTGCCAGCAGTGCTGGACAGTTTTACGAGCAGTACTTC. Translation gives CASSAGQFYEQYF.

CDR3 protein: CASSLLGEGRTGELFF. DNA for the CDR3: TGTGCCAGCAGTTTATTGGGGGAGGGGAGGACCGGGGAGCTGTTTTTT. The genes are TRBV28 and TRBJ2-2; 7 positions match TRBD2. This CDR3 comprises 16 residues. V dropped 1 base and J dropped 5; count of bases not matched to a gene: 7. The germline CDR1 and CDR2 sequences are MDHEN and SYDVKM.

This chain connects TRBV5-6 to TRBJ2-1; D is uncertain. The germline V and J ends were trimmed by 3 bases and 6 bases, with 13 bases remaining between them. The CDR3 sequence is 14 residues long. Germline assignment: CDR1 SGHDT and CDR2 YYEEEE. The CDR3 nucleotides are TGTGCCAGCAGCTCGGGTCCGGATCCCAATGAGCAGTTCTTC. It yields the protein CASSSGPDPNEQFF.

The DNA of the CDR3 is TGTGCCAGCAGTTCCCCAGCGGCGGGGGGAAACACCATATATTTT. Protein: CASSSPAAGGNTIYF. The V and J genes are TRBV28 and TRBJ1-3; D gene uncertain. In germline, CDR1 is MDHEN, CDR2 SYDVKM. V was clipped by 4 bases and J by 4 bases, with 14 bases between them. The CDR3 totals 15 residues.

V usage is TRBV5-4 and J usage is TRBJ2-3; 13 bases match TRBD2. Germline assignment: CDR1 SGHNT and CDR2 YYREEE (reference sequence). The CDR3 covers 13 residues. V trimming: 10 bases; J trimming: 8 bases; junction bases outside the gene matches: 7. In nucleotides, the CDR3 is TGTGCCGCTCGGACTAGCGGGAGTACTACGCAGTATTTT. Protein sequence: CAARTSGSTTQYF.

The V gene is TRBV6-5, the J gene TRBJ2-5; tentative D call: TRBD1 (6 bases). Germline V gene data show CDR1 as MNHEY and CDR2 as SVGAGI. V lost 4 bases and J lost 2, with 14 bases in between. This CDR3 is 15 amino acids long. CDR3: CASSFNGQSQETQYF. The CDR3 bases are TGTGCCAGCAGTTTCAACGGACAGTCACAAGAGACCCAGTACTTC.

This clone was counted once. J is TRBJ1-2 and V is TRBV6-5, with D possibly being TRBD1 (6 bases). Germline-derived CDR1 and CDR2 are MNHEY and SVGAGI. The CDR3 has 13 residues. V shed 5 bases and J shed 6 bases, with 13 bases lying between them. CDR3 loop: CASSNGTYNGYTF. The DNA for the CDR3 is TGTGCCAGCAGTAACGGGACATATAATGGCTACACCTTC.

This chain links TRBV4-1 with TRBJ1-1; the D gene is possibly TRBD1 (6 bases). V was cut by 4 bases and J by 5 bases, with 14 bases left in between. The CDR3 spans 14 residues. From germline, CDR1 is MGHRA and CDR2 YSYEKL. The CDR3 sequence: CASSPQQGGTEAFF. The CDR3 bases are TGCGCCAGCAGCCCGCAACAGGGAGGGACTGAAGCTTTCTTT.

CDR3 residues: CATLPGLALTGELFF. The DNA of the CDR3 is TGTGCCACCTTACCGGGACTAGCTTTGACCGGGGAGCTGTTTTTT. This sequence joins TRBV27 and TRBJ2-2, with 9 bases fitting TRBD2. CDR3 size: 15 residues. The V and J ends lost 10 bases and 5 bases, in that order; junction bases with no gene match: 11. Germline V gene sequence: CDR1 MNHEY, CDR2 SMNVEV (reference sequence).

The CDR3 DNA reads TGCGCCAGCAGCCAGGGGACAGACAGGGGCTATAATTCACCCCTCCACTTT. Its translation is CASSQGTDRGYNSPLHF. This chain connects TRBV4-1 to TRBJ1-6; 8 nucleotides line up with TRBD1. The CDR3 contains 17 residues. The germline gives CDR1 MGHRA, CDR2 YSYEKL. V was pared by 3 bases and J by 3 bases, with 7 bases of the junction left unmatched.

The V gene is TRBV28, the J gene TRBJ2-3, with D perhaps matching TRBD2 (5 bases). V was trimmed by 3 bases and J by 2 bases, leaving 9 bases between them. CDR3 length equals 14 residues. Germline V lookup: CDR1 MDHEN, CDR2 SYDVKM. For the CDR3, the DNA is TGTGCCAGCAGTTTGGGAGCGCTCACAGATACGCAGTATTTT. As protein: CASSLGALTDTQYF.

This clone occurred a few times. The chain uses TRBV6-5 and TRBJ2-6; no reliable D call. The CDR3 extends over 15 amino acids. Germline loops: CDR1 MNHEY, CDR2 SVGAGI. Trimming removed 4 bases at V and 2 bases at J, with 9 bases between. CDR3: CASSSEEPGANVLTF. In DNA, the CDR3 is TGTGCCAGCAGTTCCGAGGAACCTGGGGCCAACGTCCTGACTTTC.

The chain links TRBV27 to TRBJ1-4; weak D call: TRBD1 (6 bases). In germline, CDR1 is MNHEY, CDR2 SMNVEV (reference sequence). There are 15 residues in the CDR3. Trimming cost V 1 base and J 4 bases, with 10 bases left between them. CDR3 nucleotide sequence: TGTGCCAGCAGTTTATACAGGGCGGGTAATGAAAAACTGTTTTTT. Translation gives CASSLYRAGNEKLFF.

The rearrangement links TRBV2 to TRBJ2-1, with 14 bases matching TRBD2. The trim removed 6 bases at V and 4 bases at J, leaving 5 bases unmatched. The CDR3 contains 16 residues. Germline V gene data show CDR1 as SNHLY and CDR2 as FYNNEI. The CDR3 nucleotides are TGTGCCAGCAGCCGACTAGCGGGAGGGTCGTACAATGAGCAGTTCTTC. Amino acid sequence: CASSRLAGGSYNEQFF.

This clone was seen only a few times. The chain recombines TRBV7-9 with TRBJ1-1; D perhaps matches TRBD1 (6 bases). CDR1 is SEHNR, CDR2 FQNEAQ, per germline (reference sequence). V lost 7 bases, J lost 1 base, and 10 bases lay in between. There are 13 residues in the CDR3. CDR3 coding DNA: TGTGCCAGCACTACACAGGGGAACACTGAAGCTTTCTTT. It translates to CASTTQGNTEAFF.

V gene TRBV25-1 combines with J gene TRBJ2-5, with 8 bases identical to TRBD2. This CDR3 region has 16 residues. Per germline, CDR1 MGHDK and CDR2 SYGVNS. Losses at the gene ends were 2 bases for V and 5 bases for J; bases not matched to a gene: 10. The CDR3 here is CASSEVNSGKYETQYF. Written as DNA, the CDR3 is TGTGCCAGCAGTGAAGTAAATAGCGGGAAGTATGAGACCCAGTACTTC.

Only one count was recorded for this clone. The rearrangement joins TRBV11-2 to TRBJ1-3; D may be TRBD1 (5 bases). The CDR3 is made up of 16 amino acids. The V end was cut by 5 bases, the J end by 2 bases, with 16 bases between. Looked up from germline, CDR1 is SGHAT and CDR2 is FQNNGV. Written as DNA, the CDR3 is TGTGCCAGCAGCCTCGCCCGGGGGGGTACTGGAAACACCATATATTTT. It yields the protein CASSLARGGTGNTIYF.

The V call is TRBV4-3, the J call TRBJ1-3; D might be TRBD1 (5 bases). The V gene's germline CDR1 is LGHNA and CDR2 YSLEER. The V end was cut by 0 bases, the J end by 7 bases, with 13 bases between. This CDR3 is built from 15 residues. CDR3 residues: CASSQDSGRGNTIYF. The CDR3 DNA reads as TGCGCCAGCAGCCAAGATTCGGGACGGGGGAACACCATATATTTT.

V is TRBV7-2 and J is TRBJ2-7; the match to TRBD2 covers 9 bases. There are 19 residues in the CDR3. Looked up from germline, CDR1 is SGHTA and CDR2 is FQGNSA. With V trimmed by 2 bases and J by 5 bases, 19 bases remained unmatched. Written as DNA, the CDR3 is TGTGCCAGCAGCTTACCTCTAGCGGGAACGATTGGAAATTCCCACGAGCAGTACTTC. Protein product: CASSLPLAGTIGNSHEQYF.

The rearrangement uses TRBV19 and TRBJ2-2; 11 bases line up with TRBD1. V gave up 9 bases and J gave up 2 bases; unmatched junction bases: 11. The V gene's germline CDR1 is LNHDA and CDR2 SQIVND (reference sequence). This CDR3 is built from 17 residues. In DNA form, the CDR3 reads TGTGCCAGCAACCTCGGACAGGGGGCCCTTAACACCGGGGAGCTGTTTTTT. Its translation: CASNLGQGALNTGELFF. The full variable domain, rest sourced from reference TRBV19 and TRBJ2-2, is DGGITQSPKYLFRKEGQNVTLSCEQNLNHDAMYWYRQDPGQGLRLIYYSQIVNDFQKGDIAEGYSVSREKKESFPLTVTSAQKNPTAFYLCASNLGQGALNTGELFFGEGSRLTVL.

J is TRBJ1-4 and V is TRBV7-2; 9 nucleotides match TRBD1. With V trimmed by 4 bases and J by 4 bases, 7 bases remained unmatched. The CDR3 consists of 16 residues. Germline V lookup: CDR1 SGHTA, CDR2 FQGNSA. Written as DNA, the CDR3 is TGTGCCAGCAGCTCCACAGGGGGCTATAATAATGAAAAACTGTTTTTT. Translating gives CASSSTGGYNNEKLFF.

V and J are TRBV5-5 and TRBJ1-5; D is unclear. V lost 1 base and J lost 2, with 10 bases in between. The CDR3 loop spans 15 amino acids. Germline CDR1 reads SGHKS; CDR2 reads YYEKEE (reference sequence). The DNA for the CDR3 is TGTGCCAGCAGCTTGCCAGAAATCGGCAATCAGCCCCAGCATTTT. The encoded protein is CASSLPEIGNQPQHF.

This chain uses TRBV29-1 with TRBJ1-3; no clear D. The CDR3 totals 13 residues. The germline V gene encodes CDR1 SQVTM and CDR2 ANQGSEA. Trimming took 4 bases from V and 4 from J, leaving 11 bases between them. CDR3 DNA: TGCAGCGTTGGGTTCCTATTCGGAAACACCATATATTTT. It specifies CSVGFLFGNTIYF.

This chain links TRBV5-6 with TRBJ2-7, with a weak D call TRBD2 (6 bases). CDR1 is SGHDT, CDR2 YYEEEE, per germline. The V gene lost 4 bases and the J gene lost 0 bases, with 11 bases spanning the gap. The CDR3 has 14 residues. The CDR3 here is CASSPGGSSYEQYF. DNA of the CDR3: TGTGCCAGCAGCCCCGGAGGGAGCTCCTACGAGCAGTACTTC.

This clone was observed a few times. V usage is TRBV19 and J usage is TRBJ1-4, with 7 bases aligning to TRBD1. V was pared by 3 bases and J by 4 bases, with 8 bases of the junction left unmatched. This CDR3 has 16 residues. Germline-derived CDR1 and CDR2 are LNHDA and SQIVND (reference sequence). Here the CDR3 reads CASSIGTASFNEKLFF. The CDR3 DNA reads as TGTGCCAGTAGTATCGGGACAGCAAGTTTTAATGAAAAACTGTTTTTT.

This chain connects TRBV18 to TRBJ1-2, with 7 bases fitting TRBD1. V was clipped by 3 bases and J by 5 bases; unmatched bases: 12. CDR1 is KGHSH and CDR2 is LQKENI in the germline V gene. The CDR3 loop spans 16 amino acids. The CDR3 is CASSPNPGTVSYGYTF. CDR3 DNA: TGTGCCAGCTCACCGAACCCCGGGACAGTTTCTTATGGCTACACCTTC.

The genes are TRBV4-1 and TRBJ1-3; D unclear. V was pared by 2 bases and J by 0 bases, with 11 bases between. The CDR3 is made up of 16 amino acids. Germline assignment: CDR1 MGHRA and CDR2 YSYEKL. The CDR3: CASSQFAGSSGNTIYF. DNA for the CDR3: TGCGCCAGCAGCCAATTTGCGGGGAGCTCTGGAAACACCATATATTTT.